The 27 T cell receptor beta chains in this list originate from one sample, sequenced in a study of blood T cell repertoires in COVID-19. TCRdb's table, derived via immunoSEQ multiplex PCR, lists solely in-frame clones and lacks some. The sample lists roughly 360,000 clones, around 84% occurring once. The sample was peripheral blood. The receptors were sampled from a human donor with acute or convalescent COVID-19. The donor label of this sample is uncertain.

This chain connects TRBV11-3 to TRBJ2-7; 8 nucleotides agree with TRBD1. Germline CDR1 SGHNT, CDR2 YENEEA. Trimming at V came to 0 bases and at J to 2 bases, leaving 3 bases not matched to a gene. The CDR3 is 15 residues long. In DNA, the CDR3 is TGTGCCAGCAGCTTAGATGGCAGGGGGCCCTACGAGCAGTACTTC. Amino acid sequence: CASSLDGRGPYEQYF. Full variable domain (missing parts from reference TRBV11-3 and TRBJ2-7): EAGVVQSPRYKIIEKKQPVAFWCNPISGHNTLYWYLQNLGQGPELLIRYENEEAVDDSQLPKDRFSAERLKGVDSTLKIQPAELGDSAVYLCASSLDGRGPYEQYFGPGTRLTVT.

The chain has TRBV7-4 and TRBJ1-5; maybe TRBD1 (6 bases). V was pared by 4 bases and J by 5 bases, with 18 bases between. The CDR3 totals 16 residues. Germline CDR1 reads SGHVT; CDR2 reads SQSDAQ. The CDR3, as DNA: TGTGCCAGCAGCTCCATACCGGGACACTGGGATCAGCCCCAGCATTTT. Encoded protein: CASSSIPGHWDQPQHF.

The chain links TRBV2 to TRBJ2-7, with 9 bases matching TRBD1. The length of the CDR3 is 15 residues. V lost 4 bases and J lost 4; bases outside the gene matches: 8. CDR1 is SNHLY and CDR2 is FYNNEI in the germline V gene. CDR3 region: CASSVSVQGAYEQYF. In nucleotides, the CDR3 is TGTGCCAGCAGTGTGTCGGTACAGGGGGCTTACGAGCAGTACTTC.

V and J are TRBV10-1 and TRBJ1-3; possibly TRBD1 for D (5 bases). Germline CDR1 reads WNHNN; CDR2 reads SYGVQD (reference sequence). The CDR3 runs 14 residues. Trimming took 4 bases from V and 0 from J, leaving 7 bases between them. In DNA form, the CDR3 reads TGCGCCAGCAGTGGACAGATCTCTGGAAACACCATATATTTT. Residues: CASSGQISGNTIYF.

The chain uses TRBV19 and TRBJ1-1; unclear D gene. The CDR3 covers 15 residues. The V gene's germline CDR1 is LNHDA and CDR2 SQIVND (reference sequence). Deletions cut 7 bases from V and 0 bases from J, with 15 bases between. The CDR3 DNA reads as TGTGCCAGTATATCCGCGGTAAGAATGAACACTGAAGCTTTCTTT. It yields the protein CASISAVRMNTEAFF.

V gene TRBV6-6 combines with J gene TRBJ2-1; TRBD1 matches 11 bases. This CDR3 has 15 amino acids. Germline values: CDR1 MNHNY, CDR2 SVGAGI (reference sequence). The ends lost 2 bases at V and 9 bases at J; junction bases unmatched: 6. The CDR3 reads CASSYRGQGGSEQFF. The CDR3 nucleotides are TGTGCCAGCAGTTACCGGGGACAGGGGGGCAGTGAGCAGTTCTTC.

This rearrangement joins TRBV6-5 to TRBJ1-2; 7 positions match TRBD1. The CDR3 is made up of 14 amino acids. J gave up 6 bases and V 10 bases, and 14 bases lay outside the gene matches. CDR1 and CDR2 (germline): MNHEY, SVGAGI. In DNA form, the CDR3 reads TGTGCCACCAGGGACAGACGAGTTCCGAATGGCTACACCTTC. Protein: CATRDRRVPNGYTF.

The chain combines TRBV7-6 with TRBJ2-2; 7 positions agree with TRBD2. The germline V gene has CDR1 SGHVS and CDR2 FNYEAQ. The CDR3 contains 15 residues. V was pared by 1 base and J by 8 bases, with 7 bases of the junction left unmatched. The DNA of the CDR3 is TGTGCCAGCAGCTTAGTTGCGGGAGCTTTTGGGGAGCTGTTTTTT. Protein product: CASSLVAGAFGELFF.

The J gene is TRBJ1-4, the V gene TRBV5-6; 10 nucleotides match TRBD1. Germline V gene data show CDR1 as SGHDT and CDR2 as YYEEEE. The CDR3 length is 14 residues. Unmatched junction bases numbered 5, after V lost 4 bases and J lost 8 bases. The CDR3 protein is CASSSRDRGEKLFF. Here the CDR3 DNA reads TGTGCCAGCAGCAGCCGGGACAGGGGCGAAAAACTGTTTTTT.

The DNA for the CDR3 is TGTGCCAGCAGTTATAACAACATGAACACTGAAGCTTTCTTT. This codes for CASSYNNMNTEAFF. The chain combines TRBV6-5 with TRBJ1-1; D is undetermined. Per germline, CDR1 MNHEY and CDR2 SVGAGI. Trimming shortened V by 3 bases and J by 0 bases, and 8 bases separated the two germline ends. The CDR3 length is 14 residues.

This clone was observed a single time. This rearrangement joins TRBV25-1 to TRBJ1-3; TRBD1 matches at 10 bases. V shed 5 bases and J 2 bases; nucleotides not matched to a gene: 3. The length of the CDR3 is 15 residues. CDR1 and CDR2 (germline): MGHDK, SYGVNS. The CDR3 nucleotides are TGTGCCAGCAGTAATGGACAGGGGGCTGGAAACACCATATATTTT. This codes for CASSNGQGAGNTIYF.

This chain joins TRBV7-9 and TRBJ1-4; 8 bases are shared with TRBD1. In germline, CDR1 is SEHNR, CDR2 FQNEAQ (reference sequence). The CDR3 is 16 residues long. With 0 bases clipped from V and 12 bases from J, the junction kept 12 bases outside the gene matches. In nucleotides, the CDR3 is TGTGCCAGCAGCTTAGCTTCGGACAGGGACATGGTACAACTGTTTTTT. Amino acids: CASSLASDRDMVQLFF.

The J gene is TRBJ1-2, the V gene TRBV3-1 (or the pseudogene TRBV3-2); 8 bases are a match to TRBD1. V dropped 3 bases and J dropped 8; count of bases not matched to a gene: 5. Germline V gene data show CDR1 as LGHDT and CDR2 as YNNKEL (reference sequence). The CDR3 loop spans 13 amino acids. The CDR3 reads CASSHGQGGGYTF. CDR3 nucleotide sequence: TGTGCCAGCAGCCACGGACAGGGTGGCGGCTACACCTTC.

The chain joins TRBV2 to TRBJ2-1, with 11 bases matching TRBD1. Germline V CDR1 and CDR2: SNHLY, FYNNEI. V lost 9 bases to trimming and J lost 6 bases; unmatched junction nucleotides: 7. The CDR3 covers 14 residues. The CDR3 is CASERDRGFNEQFF. The CDR3 region has the DNA TGTGCCAGTGAACGGGACAGGGGGTTCAATGAGCAGTTCTTC.

The chain has TRBV6-5 and TRBJ1-1; TRBD1 is a possible D gene (6 bases). Germline values: CDR1 MNHEY, CDR2 SVGAGI. V was clipped by 7 bases and J by 1 base, with 10 bases between them. This CDR3 is built from 13 residues. In nucleotides, the CDR3 is TGTGCCAGCAAATCACAGGGGAACACTGAAGCTTTCTTT. Its translation is CASKSQGNTEAFF.

The chain has TRBV27 and TRBJ1-6, with 7 positions matching TRBD1. V shed 5 bases, J shed 9 bases, and the junction held 7 bases outside the gene matches. CDR1 and CDR2 from the germline V gene are MNHEY and SMNVEV (reference sequence). This CDR3 is 14 amino acids long. CDR3 sequence (DNA): TGTGCCAGCAGTCGACAGGGTCAGGGTTCACCCCTCCACTTT. Its translation is CASSRQGQGSPLHF.

The chain carries TRBV2 and TRBJ1-6; 7 bases agree with TRBD1. Trimming cost V 11 bases and J 0 bases; bases outside gene matches: 7. This CDR3 region has 15 residues. Germline V gives CDR1 SNHLY, CDR2 FYNNEI. The CDR3 DNA reads TGTGCCCGCTCGGACAGGAGCTCCTATAATTCACCCCTCCACTTT. Translated, it gives CARSDRSSYNSPLHF.

This clone was picked up a small number of times. J is TRBJ2-4 and V is TRBV2; 9 bases map to TRBD1. This CDR3 region has 16 residues. From germline, CDR1 is SNHLY and CDR2 FYNNEI. V dropped 5 bases and J dropped 6; count of bases not matched to a gene: 11. CDR3 amino acids: CASSLLQGALRNIQYF. The DNA of the CDR3 is TGTGCCAGCAGTTTACTACAGGGGGCGCTTAGAAACATTCAGTACTTC.

The V gene is TRBV5-1, the J gene TRBJ2-2; no definite D call. The CDR3 contains 14 residues. V gave up 5 bases and J gave up 7 bases, with 15 bases separating them. CDR1 and CDR2 (germline): SGHRS, YFSETQ. CDR3 in amino acids: CASSWVAGVGELFF. For the CDR3, the DNA is TGCGCCAGCAGTTGGGTCGCCGGAGTCGGGGAGCTGTTTTTT.

This clone appeared once. J is TRBJ2-1 and V is TRBV2; TRBD2 is a possible D gene (6 bases). The CDR3 runs to 15 residues. Trimming cost V 7 bases and J 3 bases, with 16 bases left between them. CDR1 and CDR2 (germline): SNHLY, FYNNEI. CDR3 region: CASTDGSGDYNEQFF. Here the CDR3 DNA reads TGTGCCAGCACTGACGGGTCGGGAGACTACAATGAGCAGTTCTTC.

The chain employs TRBV5-1 and TRBJ2-7; TRBD1 matches at 8 bases. With 4 bases clipped from V and 5 bases from J, the junction kept 14 bases outside the gene matches. Germline V gene data show CDR1 as SGHRS and CDR2 as YFSETQ. The CDR3 is 16 amino acids. CDR3 coding DNA: TGCGCCAGCAGCCCCTCTTGGGTGCAGGGGGCGCACGAGCAGTACTTC. Translated: CASSPSWVQGAHEQYF.

This chain links TRBV29-1 with TRBJ1-2; 9 bases line up with TRBD1. The CDR3 is 11 residues long. V lost 6 bases to trimming and J lost 7 bases; unmatched junction nucleotides: 3. From germline, CDR1 is SQVTM and CDR2 ANQGSEA. The CDR3 region is CSVADRGGYTF. In DNA, the CDR3 is TGCAGCGTCGCGGACAGGGGTGGCTACACCTTC. Full variable domain (outside the CDR3, taken from reference TRBV29-1 and TRBJ1-2): SAVISQKPSRDICQRGTSLTIQCQVDSQVTMMFWYRQQPGQSLTLIATANQGSEATYESGFVIDKFPISRPNLTFSTLTVSNMSPEDSSIYLCSVADRGGYTFGSGTRLTVV.

The chain has TRBV5-1 and TRBJ1-1, with a weak D call TRBD1 (5 bases). Per the germline V gene, CDR1 is SGHRS and CDR2 is YFSETQ. The V end was cut by 0 bases, the J end by 2 bases, with 11 bases between. The CDR3 covers 15 residues. The CDR3 sequence is CASSLEGPANTEAFF. CDR3 in DNA: TGCGCCAGCAGCTTGGAGGGGCCTGCTAACACTGAAGCTTTCTTT.

V is TRBV6-1 and J is TRBJ2-7; maybe TRBD1 (6 bases). Germline CDR1 and CDR2: MNHNS and SASEGT. This CDR3 comprises 15 residues. The V end was cut by 1 base, the J end by 4 bases, with 14 bases between. The CDR3 DNA reads TGTGCCAGCAGTGAAGGGTTCGGGACAACGTACGAGCAGTACTTC. Its translation is CASSEGFGTTYEQYF.

The chain links TRBV29-1 to TRBJ1-3, with D perhaps matching TRBD1 (5 bases). V was clipped by 4 bases and J by 0 bases, with 16 bases between them. Germline V gives CDR1 SQVTM, CDR2 ANQGSEA. The CDR3 is 16 residues long. The CDR3 is CSVVGEPGSSGNTIYF. The CDR3 bases are TGCAGCGTTGTGGGGGAACCCGGGAGCTCTGGAAACACCATATATTTT.

Notes on this clone: At one of its ends the junction is not consistent with the germline gene, which may arise from a read error. This chain joins TRBV6-2 or TRBV6-3 and TRBJ1-2, with unresolved D. Germline lookup yields CDR1 MNHEY and CDR2 SVGEGT. The length of the CDR3 is 14 residues. The CDR3 region is CASSWSERISMRAF. The CDR3 nucleotides read TGTGCCAGCAGTTGGTCCGAGCGCATATCGATGAGGGCCTTC.

A single count supports this clone. This rearrangement joins TRBV3-1 (or the pseudogene TRBV3-2) to TRBJ2-3, with 10 positions matching TRBD2. The CDR3 covers 15 residues. Germline assignment: CDR1 LGHDT and CDR2 YNNKEL (reference sequence). The V gene end was trimmed by 4 bases and the J gene end by 5 bases; junction bases not matched to a gene: 6. CDR3 sequence: CASSPLAGGIDTQYF. CDR3 nucleotides: TGTGCCAGCAGCCCATTAGCGGGAGGTATAGATACGCAGTATTTT.